What follows are 7 T cell receptor beta chains derived from one specimen sequenced in a study of blood T cell repertoires in COVID-19. Assay used: immunoSEQ multiplex PCR; TCRdb lists only in-frame clones, some missing. The sample contains about 87,000 clones, 80% to 90% of which appear only once. Sequenced: peripheral blood. The receptor source for this set is a man older than 75 with acute or convalescent COVID-19.

This clone was picked up a small number of times. The chain recombines TRBV2 with TRBJ2-7, with 11 positions matching TRBD2. CDR3 length equals 14 residues. Germline lookup yields CDR1 SNHLY and CDR2 FYNNEI. Unmatched junction bases numbered 3, after V lost 4 bases and J lost 4 bases. The CDR3 coding sequence is TGTGCCAGCAGTGTACTAGCGGGAGCGTACGAGCAGTACTTC. Its protein product is CASSVLAGAYEQYF.

The chain links TRBV7-8 to TRBJ2-5; D is perhaps TRBD2 (5 bases). With 5 bases removed from V and 5 bases from J, the gap between germline ends came to 18 bases. The V gene's germline CDR1 is SGHVS and CDR2 FQNEAQ. The CDR3 is made up of 15 amino acids. CDR3 amino acids: CASSPTKGSGETQYF. Written as DNA, the CDR3 is TGTGCCAGCAGCCCGACTAAAGGGAGTGGGGAGACCCAGTACTTC.

The chain combines TRBV27 with TRBJ1-1; TRBD1 is a possible D gene (5 bases). The CDR3 has 16 residues. V lost 3 bases and J lost 1, with 15 bases in between. CDR1 is MNHEY, CDR2 SMNVEV, per germline (reference sequence). CDR3 in DNA: TGTGCCAGCAGTTTTGAACAGGAACGGGCGAACACTGAAGCTTTCTTT. Translation: CASSFEQERANTEAFF.

The chain uses TRBV24-1 and TRBJ2-1; 8 nucleotides align to TRBD1. Germline CDR1 is KGHDR and CDR2 is SFDVKD. The CDR3 totals 12 residues. V trimming: 0 bases; J trimming: 15 bases; junction bases outside the gene matches: 3. The CDR3 sequence is CATSDLAGGLFF. CDR3 DNA sequence: TGTGCCACCAGTGATTTGGCAGGGGGCCTGTTCTTC.

The rearrangement uses TRBV5-1 and TRBJ2-2, with D possibly matching TRBD2 (7 bases). Trimming removed 4 bases at V and 3 bases at J, with 13 bases between. Germline-derived CDR1 and CDR2 are SGHRS and YFSETQ. The CDR3 loop spans 15 amino acids. This CDR3 is CASSPGGPDTGELFF. CDR3 nucleotides: TGCGCCAGCAGCCCCGGGGGGCCTGACACCGGGGAGCTGTTTTTT. Together with reference TRBV5-1 and TRBJ2-2, the CDR3 gives the full variable domain: KAGVTQTPRYLIKTRGQQVTLSCSPISGHRSVSWYQQTPGQGLQFLFEYFSETQRNKGNFPGRFSGRQFSNSRSEMNVSTLELGDSALYLCASSPGGPDTGELFFGEGSRLTVL.

V is TRBV20-1 and J is TRBJ1-4; no clear D gene. This CDR3 comprises 11 residues. Germline V gene lookup returns CDR1 DFQATT and CDR2 SNEGSKA (reference sequence). V dropped 7 bases and J dropped 13 bases, with 16 bases sitting between them. CDR3 in amino acids: CSVKSPTGLFF. The DNA for the CDR3 is TGCAGTGTTAAGAGCCCTACGGGACTGTTTTTT.

CDR3 nucleotide sequence: TGTGCCAGCAGTCACCGACAGGGCGACGAGCCCCAGCATTTT. Its translation is CASSHRQGDEPQHF. The V and J genes are TRBV6-1 and TRBJ1-5; the match to TRBD1 covers 7 bases. Germline CDR1 is MNHNS and CDR2 is SASEGT. This CDR3 region has 14 residues. The ends lost 5 bases at V and 8 bases at J; junction bases unmatched: 9.